Each of the 8 T cell receptor beta chains below was sequenced from the same sample in a study of blood T cell repertoires in COVID-19. The method was immunoSEQ multiplex PCR; TCRdb's version includes in-frame clones alone and lacks a portion of them. Of 250,000 to 300,000 clones detected, 88% appear once; the ten largest clones hold 0.99%. The sample was peripheral blood. These receptors all come from a woman aged 40 to 50 who had recovered from COVID-19.

This clone was observed once. This rearrangement joins TRBV2 to TRBJ1-2; possible D gene TRBD1, 5 bases. Germline V gene data show CDR1 as SNHLY and CDR2 as FYNNEI. The CDR3 is made up of 15 amino acids. Trimming stripped 3 bases from V and 8 bases from J, with 19 bases between. In DNA, the CDR3 is TGTGCCAGCAGTGAGGGCCCTCGGGAGGGGAGCGGCTACACCTTC. It specifies CASSEGPREGSGYTF.

The chain has TRBV14 and TRBJ1-1; D is possibly TRBD1 (5 bases). This CDR3 comprises 16 residues. V shed 0 bases and J shed 4 bases, with 15 bases lying between them. CDR1 is SGHDN, CDR2 FVKESK, per germline. The CDR3 nucleotides are TGTGCCAGCAGCCAAGATGGGAACGGCGGGGGCACTGAAGCTTTCTTT. It yields the protein CASSQDGNGGGTEAFF.

The chain uses TRBV5-6 and TRBJ2-7; possible D gene TRBD1, 7 bases. CDR1 and CDR2 (germline): SGHDT, YYEEEE. V was trimmed by 0 bases and J by 6 bases, leaving 13 bases between them. This CDR3 is built from 14 residues. The CDR3 bases are TGTGCCAGCAGCTTGGCAGGGGGGCGGGTCGAGCAGTACGTC. This translates into CASSLAGGRVEQYV.

V gene TRBV10-1 combines with J gene TRBJ2-7; 7 bases are a match to TRBD2. Germline V gene sequence: CDR1 WNHNN, CDR2 SYGVQD (reference sequence). V dropped 7 bases and J dropped 6; count of bases not matched to a gene: 6. The CDR3 covers 12 residues. CDR3 bases: TGCGCCAGCACCCCGGGGGGTTCCGAGCAGTACGTC. Translated: CASTPGGSEQYV.

A remark on this clone: Other DNA sequences in this specimen translate into the identical CDR3. The chain recombines TRBV9 with TRBJ2-7; 11 bases fit TRBD2. CDR1 and CDR2 (germline): SGDLS, YYNGEE. V dropped 4 bases and J dropped 2; count of bases not matched to a gene: 5. CDR3 length: 15 residues. In nucleotides, the CDR3 is TGTGCCAGCAGCCTAGGGGGACTAGCGGCCTACGAGCAGTACTTC. Translated, it gives CASSLGGLAAYEQYF. Filled out from reference TRBV9 and TRBJ2-7, the complete variable domain reads DSGVTQTPKHLITATGQRVTLRCSPRSGDLSVYWYQQSLDQGLQFLIQYYNGEERAKGNILERFSAQQFPDLHSELNLSSLELGDSALYFCASSLGGLAAYEQYFGPGTRLTVT.

CDR3 sequence (DNA): TGTGCCAGCAGTTTACGGTTGGAAGCTTTCTTT. It encodes CASSLRLEAFF. The genes are TRBV12-3 or TRBV12-4 and TRBJ1-1; the D is unclear. The germline V and J ends were trimmed by 2 bases and 8 bases, with 6 bases remaining between them. This CDR3 region has 11 residues.

The rearrangement links TRBV9 to TRBJ2-3; the match to TRBD2 covers 10 bases. The germline gives CDR1 SGDLS, CDR2 YYNGEE. Losses at the gene ends were 6 bases for V and 3 bases for J; bases not matched to a gene: 10. This CDR3 region has 16 residues. The CDR3 loop reads CASTPTGTSVTDTQYF. Written as DNA, the CDR3 is TGTGCCAGCACACCAACCGGGACTAGCGTGACAGATACGCAGTATTTT.

The J gene is TRBJ1-1, the V gene TRBV7-2, with a tentative D call TRBD1 (5 bases). Deletions cut 0 bases from V and 5 bases from J, with 13 bases between. The CDR3 length is 15 residues. Germline CDR1 reads SGHTA; CDR2 reads FQGNSA. The CDR3 DNA is TGTGCCAGCAGCTTAGCCGGGGGAGAGTGGACTGAAGCTTTCTTT. This sequence encodes CASSLAGGEWTEAFF.